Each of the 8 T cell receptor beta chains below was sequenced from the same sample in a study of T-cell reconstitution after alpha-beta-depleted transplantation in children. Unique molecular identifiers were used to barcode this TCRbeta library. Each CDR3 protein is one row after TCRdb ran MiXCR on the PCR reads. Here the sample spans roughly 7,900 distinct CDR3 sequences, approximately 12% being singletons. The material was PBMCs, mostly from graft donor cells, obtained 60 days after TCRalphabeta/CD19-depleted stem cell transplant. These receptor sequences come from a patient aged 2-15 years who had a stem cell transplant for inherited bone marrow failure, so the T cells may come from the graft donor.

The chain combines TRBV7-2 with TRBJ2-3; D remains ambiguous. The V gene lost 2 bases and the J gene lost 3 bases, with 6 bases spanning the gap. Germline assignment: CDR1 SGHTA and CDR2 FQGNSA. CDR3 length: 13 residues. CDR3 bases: TGTGCCAGCAGCTTACACTTTACAGATACGCAGTATTTT. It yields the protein CASSLHFTDTQYF.

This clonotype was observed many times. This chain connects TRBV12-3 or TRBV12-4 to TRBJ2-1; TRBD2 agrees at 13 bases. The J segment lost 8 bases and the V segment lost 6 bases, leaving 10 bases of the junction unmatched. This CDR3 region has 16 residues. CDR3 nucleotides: TGTGCCAGCAGGGGGACTAGCGGGGTACCCGGGCATGAGCAGTTCTTC. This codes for CASRGTSGVPGHEQFF.

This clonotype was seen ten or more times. The CDR3 here is CAARLAGDTGELFF. CDR3 nucleotide sequence: TGTGCCGCCAGACTAGCGGGGGACACCGGGGAGCTGTTTTTT. V is TRBV10-3 and J is TRBJ2-2; 12 nucleotides match TRBD2. Trimming at V came to 11 bases and at J to 3 bases, leaving 4 bases not matched to a gene. The germline gives CDR1 ENHRY, CDR2 SYGVKD. The CDR3 spans 14 residues.

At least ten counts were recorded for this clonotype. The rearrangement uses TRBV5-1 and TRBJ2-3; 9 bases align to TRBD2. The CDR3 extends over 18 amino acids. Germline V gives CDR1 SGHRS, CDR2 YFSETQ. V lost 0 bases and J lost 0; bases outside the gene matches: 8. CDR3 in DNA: TGCGCCAGCAGCTTGGGACTAGCGGTAGACGGAAGCACAGATACGCAGTATTTT. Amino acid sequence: CASSLGLAVDGSTDTQYF.

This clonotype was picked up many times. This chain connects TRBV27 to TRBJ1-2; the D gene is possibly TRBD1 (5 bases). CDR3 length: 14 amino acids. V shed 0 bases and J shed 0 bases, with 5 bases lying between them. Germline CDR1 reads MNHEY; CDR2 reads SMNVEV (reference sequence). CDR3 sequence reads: CASSLSRANYGYTF. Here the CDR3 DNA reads TGTGCCAGCAGTTTATCCAGGGCTAACTATGGCTACACCTTC.

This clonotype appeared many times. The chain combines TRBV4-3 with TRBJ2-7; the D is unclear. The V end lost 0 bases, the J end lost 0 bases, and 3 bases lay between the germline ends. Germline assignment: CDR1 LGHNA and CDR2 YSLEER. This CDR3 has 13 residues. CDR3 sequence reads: CASSQDISYEQYF. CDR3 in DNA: TGCGCCAGCAGCCAAGACATCTCCTACGAGCAGTACTTC.

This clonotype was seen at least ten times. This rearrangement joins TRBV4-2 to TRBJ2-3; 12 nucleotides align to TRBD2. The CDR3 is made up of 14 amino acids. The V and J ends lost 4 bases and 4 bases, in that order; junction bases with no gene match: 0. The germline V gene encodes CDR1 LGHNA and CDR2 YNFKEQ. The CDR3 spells CASSRLAGADTQYF. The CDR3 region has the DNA TGTGCCAGCAGCCGACTAGCGGGAGCAGATACGCAGTATTTT.

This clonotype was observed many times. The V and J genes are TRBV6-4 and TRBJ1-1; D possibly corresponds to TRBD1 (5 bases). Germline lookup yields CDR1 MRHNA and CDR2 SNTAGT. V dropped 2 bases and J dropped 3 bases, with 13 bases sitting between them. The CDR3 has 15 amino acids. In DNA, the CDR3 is TGTGCCAGCAGTGACAGGGAAGGAGGGGACACTGAAGCTTTCTTT. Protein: CASSDREGGDTEAFF.